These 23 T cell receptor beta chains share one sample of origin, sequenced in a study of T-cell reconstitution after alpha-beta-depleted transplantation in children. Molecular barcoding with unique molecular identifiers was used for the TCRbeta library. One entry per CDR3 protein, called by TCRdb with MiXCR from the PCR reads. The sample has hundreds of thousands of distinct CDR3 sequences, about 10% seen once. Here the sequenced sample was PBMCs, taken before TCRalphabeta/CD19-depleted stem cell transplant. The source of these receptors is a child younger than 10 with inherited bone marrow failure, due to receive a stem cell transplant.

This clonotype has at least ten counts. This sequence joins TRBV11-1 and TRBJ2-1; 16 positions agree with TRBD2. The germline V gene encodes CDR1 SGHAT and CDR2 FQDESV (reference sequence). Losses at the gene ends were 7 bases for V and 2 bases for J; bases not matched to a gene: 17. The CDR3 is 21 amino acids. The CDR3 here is CASTFSVGTSGRGPTYNEQFF. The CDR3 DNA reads TGTGCCAGCACCTTCTCGGTAGGGACTAGCGGGAGGGGACCAACCTACAATGAGCAGTTCTTC.

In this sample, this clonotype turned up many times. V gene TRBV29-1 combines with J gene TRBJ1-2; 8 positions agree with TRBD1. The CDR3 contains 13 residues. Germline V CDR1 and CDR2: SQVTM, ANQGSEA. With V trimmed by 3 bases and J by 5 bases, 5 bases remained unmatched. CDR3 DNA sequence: TGCAGCGTTGAGCAACAGGGGGGATATGGCTACACCTTC. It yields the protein CSVEQQGGYGYTF.

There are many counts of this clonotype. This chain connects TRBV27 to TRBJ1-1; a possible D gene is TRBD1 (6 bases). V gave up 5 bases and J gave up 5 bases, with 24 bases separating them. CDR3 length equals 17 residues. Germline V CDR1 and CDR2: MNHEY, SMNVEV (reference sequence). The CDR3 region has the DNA TGTGCCAGCAGTGTTTTGAACCCCAGGGGAAATCGGACTGAAGCTTTCTTT. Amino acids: CASSVLNPRGNRTEAFF.

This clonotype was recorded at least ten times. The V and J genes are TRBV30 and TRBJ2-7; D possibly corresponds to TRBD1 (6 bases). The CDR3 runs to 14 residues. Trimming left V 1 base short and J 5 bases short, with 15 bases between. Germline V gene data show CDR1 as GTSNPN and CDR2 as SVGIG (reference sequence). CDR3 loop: CAWSAQAGANEQYF. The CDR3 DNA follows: TGTGCCTGGAGTGCCCAGGCAGGGGCTAACGAGCAGTACTTC.

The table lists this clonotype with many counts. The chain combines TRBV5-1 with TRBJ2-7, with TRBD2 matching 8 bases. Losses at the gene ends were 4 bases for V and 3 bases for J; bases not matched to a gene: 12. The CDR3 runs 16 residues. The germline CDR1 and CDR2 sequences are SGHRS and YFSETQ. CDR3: CASSREAGGLNYEQYF. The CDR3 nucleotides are TGCGCCAGCAGCCGGGAGGCGGGAGGTTTAAACTACGAGCAGTACTTC.

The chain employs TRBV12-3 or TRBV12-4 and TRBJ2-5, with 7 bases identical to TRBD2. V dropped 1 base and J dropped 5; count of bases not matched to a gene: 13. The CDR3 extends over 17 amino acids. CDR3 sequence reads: CASSLEDRRGKRETQYF. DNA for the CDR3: TGTGCCAGCAGTTTAGAAGATAGGCGGGGGAAGCGGGAGACCCAGTACTTC.

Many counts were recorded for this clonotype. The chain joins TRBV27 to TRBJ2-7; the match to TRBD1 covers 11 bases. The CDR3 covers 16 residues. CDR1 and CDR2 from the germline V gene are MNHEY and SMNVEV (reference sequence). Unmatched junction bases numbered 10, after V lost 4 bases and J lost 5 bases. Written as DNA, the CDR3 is TGTGCCAGCAGTTCCCCTACGGACAGGGGGCTGAACGAGCAGTACTTC. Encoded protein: CASSSPTDRGLNEQYF.

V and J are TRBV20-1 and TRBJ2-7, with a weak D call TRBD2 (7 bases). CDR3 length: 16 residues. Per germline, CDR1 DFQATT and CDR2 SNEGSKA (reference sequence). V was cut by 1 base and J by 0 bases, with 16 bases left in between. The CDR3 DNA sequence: TGCAGTGCTAGAGGGGGGGCGGGAGACACCTCCTACGAGCAGTACTTC. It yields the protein CSARGGAGDTSYEQYF.

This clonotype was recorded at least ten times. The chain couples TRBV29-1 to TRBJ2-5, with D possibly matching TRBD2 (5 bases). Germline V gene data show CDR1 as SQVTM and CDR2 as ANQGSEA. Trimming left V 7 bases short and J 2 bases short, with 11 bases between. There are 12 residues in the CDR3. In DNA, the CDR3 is TGCAGCGCCCGAGGCGGGCAAGAGACCCAGTACTTC. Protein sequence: CSARGGQETQYF.

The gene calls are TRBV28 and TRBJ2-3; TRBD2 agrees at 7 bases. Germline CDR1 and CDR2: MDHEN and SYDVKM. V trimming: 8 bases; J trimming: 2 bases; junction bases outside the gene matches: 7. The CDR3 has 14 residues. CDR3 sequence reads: CASRSSGSTDTQYF. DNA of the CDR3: TGTGCCAGCCGGTCTAGCGGTTCCACAGATACGCAGTATTTT.

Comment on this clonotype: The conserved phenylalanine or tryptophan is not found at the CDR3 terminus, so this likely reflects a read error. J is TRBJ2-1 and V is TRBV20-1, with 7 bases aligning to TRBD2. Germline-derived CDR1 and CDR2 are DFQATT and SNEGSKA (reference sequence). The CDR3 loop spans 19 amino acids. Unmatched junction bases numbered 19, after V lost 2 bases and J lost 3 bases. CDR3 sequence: CSARKVGLAVPTYYNEQFC. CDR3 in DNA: TGCAGTGCTAGAAAGGTCGGGCTAGCGGTACCCACCTACTACAATGAGCAGTTCTGC.

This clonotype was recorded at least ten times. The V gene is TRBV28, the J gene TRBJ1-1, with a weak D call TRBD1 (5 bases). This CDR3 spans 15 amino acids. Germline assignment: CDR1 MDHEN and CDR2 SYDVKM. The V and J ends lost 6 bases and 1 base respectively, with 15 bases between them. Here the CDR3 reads CASRPGPRGNTEAFF. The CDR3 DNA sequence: TGTGCCAGCAGGCCGGGACCACGGGGGAACACTGAAGCTTTCTTT.

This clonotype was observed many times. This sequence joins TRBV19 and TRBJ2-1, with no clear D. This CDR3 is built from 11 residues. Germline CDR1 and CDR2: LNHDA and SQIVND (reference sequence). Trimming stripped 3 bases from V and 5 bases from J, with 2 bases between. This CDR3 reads CASSINNEQFF. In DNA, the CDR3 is TGTGCCAGTAGTATCAACAATGAGCAGTTCTTC.

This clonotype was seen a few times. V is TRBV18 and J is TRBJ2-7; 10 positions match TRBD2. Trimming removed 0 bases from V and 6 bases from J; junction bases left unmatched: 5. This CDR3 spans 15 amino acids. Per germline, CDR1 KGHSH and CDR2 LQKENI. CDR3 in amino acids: CASSPPLLAGAEQYF. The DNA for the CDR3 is TGTGCCAGCTCACCACCGTTGCTAGCGGGAGCCGAGCAGTACTTC.

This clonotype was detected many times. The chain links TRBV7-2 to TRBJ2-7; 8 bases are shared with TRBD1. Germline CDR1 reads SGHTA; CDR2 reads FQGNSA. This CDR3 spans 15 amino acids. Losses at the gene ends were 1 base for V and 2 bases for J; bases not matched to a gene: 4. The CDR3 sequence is CASSLVRTGTYEQYF. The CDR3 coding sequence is TGTGCCAGCAGCTTAGTCAGGACAGGGACCTACGAGCAGTACTTC.

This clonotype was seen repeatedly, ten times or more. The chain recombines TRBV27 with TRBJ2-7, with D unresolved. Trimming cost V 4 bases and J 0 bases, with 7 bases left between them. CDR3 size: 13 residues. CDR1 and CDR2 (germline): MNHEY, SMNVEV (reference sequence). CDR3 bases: TGTGCCAGCAGTTCCTTAAACTCCTACGAGCAGTACTTC. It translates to CASSSLNSYEQYF.

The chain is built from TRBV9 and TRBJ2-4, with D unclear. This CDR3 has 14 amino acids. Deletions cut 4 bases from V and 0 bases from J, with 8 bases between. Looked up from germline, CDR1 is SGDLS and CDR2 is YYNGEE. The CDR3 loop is CASSPGPAKNIQYF. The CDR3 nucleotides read TGTGCCAGCAGCCCCGGGCCAGCCAAAAACATTCAGTACTTC.

Written as DNA, the CDR3 is TGTGCCAGTAGCTCCACTAGCCTTAATGAGCAGTTCTTC. Protein product: CASSSTSLNEQFF. This sequence joins TRBV19 and TRBJ2-1; TRBD2 might be the D (6 bases). CDR3 length: 13 residues. The V gene's germline CDR1 is LNHDA and CDR2 SQIVND (reference sequence). The germline V and J ends were trimmed by 6 bases and 7 bases, with 13 bases remaining between them. The full variable domain, with the rest looked up from reference TRBV19 and TRBJ2-1, is DGGITQSPKYLFRKEGQNVTLSCEQNLNHDAMYWYRQDPGQGLRLIYYSQIVNDFQKGDIAEGYSVSREKKESFPLTVTSAQKNPTAFYLCASSSTSLNEQFFGPGTRLTVL.

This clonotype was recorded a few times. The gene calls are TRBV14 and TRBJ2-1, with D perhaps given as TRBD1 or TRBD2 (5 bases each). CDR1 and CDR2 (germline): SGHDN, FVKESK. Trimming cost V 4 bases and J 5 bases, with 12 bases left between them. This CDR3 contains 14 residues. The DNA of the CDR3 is TGTGCCAGCAGCCGGGACCCGCGGGACAATGAGCAGTTCTTC. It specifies CASSRDPRDNEQFF.

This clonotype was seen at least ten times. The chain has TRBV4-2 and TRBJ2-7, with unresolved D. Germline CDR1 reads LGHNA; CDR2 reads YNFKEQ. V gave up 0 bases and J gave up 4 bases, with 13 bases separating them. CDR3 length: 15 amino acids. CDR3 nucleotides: TGTGCCAGCAGCCAAGAAACAGCCCTTGATTACGAGCAGTACTTC. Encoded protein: CASSQETALDYEQYF.

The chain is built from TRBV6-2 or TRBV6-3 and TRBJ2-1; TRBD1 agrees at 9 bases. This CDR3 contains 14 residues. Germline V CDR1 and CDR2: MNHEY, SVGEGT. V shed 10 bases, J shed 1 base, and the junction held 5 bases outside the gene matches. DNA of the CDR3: TGTGCCACCACCGGGACAGGGTCCTACAATGAGCAGTTCTTC. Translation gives CATTGTGSYNEQFF.

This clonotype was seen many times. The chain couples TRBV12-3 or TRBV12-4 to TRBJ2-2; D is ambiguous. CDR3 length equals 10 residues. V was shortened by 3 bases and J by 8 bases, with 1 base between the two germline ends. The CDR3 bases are TGTGCCAGCAGTTTGGGGGAGCTGTTTTTT. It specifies CASSLGELFF.

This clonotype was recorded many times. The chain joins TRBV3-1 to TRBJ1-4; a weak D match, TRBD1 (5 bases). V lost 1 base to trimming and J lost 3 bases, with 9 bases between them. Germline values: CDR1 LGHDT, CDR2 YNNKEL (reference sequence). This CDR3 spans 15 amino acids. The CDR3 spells CASSQVPGSNEKLFF. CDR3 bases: TGTGCCAGCAGCCAAGTACCAGGGTCTAATGAAAAACTGTTTTTT. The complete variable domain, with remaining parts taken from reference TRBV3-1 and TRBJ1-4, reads DTAVSQTPKYLVTQMGNDKSIKCEQNLGHDTMYWYKQDSKKFLKIMFSYNNKELIINETVPNRFSPKSPDKAHLNLHINSLELGDSAVYFCASSQVPGSNEKLFFGSGTQLSVL.